This entry concerns a single TCR beta chain. Its antigen is currently unknown. This sample's treatment: oral pan-JAK inhibitor, 5-10 mg twice daily. It was from alopecia areata patients that lesional scalp punch biopsies and peripheral blood were collected. The data are from a study of CD8+ T cells in alopecia areata. Whole-study results and caveats: Greater clonality was observed in lesional scalp samples, especially alopecia totalis/universalis, versus normal scalp.

CDR1 and CDR2 from the germline V gene are LNHDA and SQIVND (reference sequence). V lost 10 bases and J lost 7; bases outside the gene matches: 8. CDR3 length: 14 amino acids. TCR sequencing used cDNA made by reverse transcription of extracted RNA. Clones were sequenced by immunoSEQ multiplex PCR, and TCRdb holds only the in-frame ones, with some missing. This repertoire shows approximately 150,000 clones, roughly 50% found once; its top ten account for roughly 17%. V gene TRBV19 combines with J gene TRBJ2-2; 11 bases align to TRBD1. The sample was CD4+ T cells sorted from blood, taken at approximately week 60, from a patient treated with tofacitinib. This clonotype was obtained from a human donor with alopecia areata. CDR3 residues: CATNVDRGHGELFF. CDR3 DNA: TGTGCCACCAACGTGGACAGGGGGCACGGGGAGCTGTTTTTT.